This passage covers 2 T cell receptor beta chains from one sample sequenced in a study of PD-L1 blockade in urothelial cancer. Time point: peripheral blood 6 weeks after treatment start. Profiling relied on immunoSEQ multiplex PCR, and the TCRdb table lists in-frame clones only, not all of them. The data hold about 110,000 clones, with 80% to 95% observed a single time. The sample in question was PBMCs, obtained around atezolizumab (anti-PD-L1) treatment. The receptors shown here come from a man in his sixties with urothelial cancer.

The chain carries TRBV18 and TRBJ2-1; 8 positions match TRBD1. J lost 6 bases, V lost 3 bases, and 7 bases had no gene match. The CDR3 sequence is 15 residues long. The V gene's germline CDR1 is KGHSH and CDR2 LQKENI. CDR3 protein: CASSPGQATRNEQFF. As DNA, the CDR3 is TGTGCCAGCTCACCGGGACAGGCGACCCGCAATGAGCAGTTCTTC.

The chain uses TRBV19 and TRBJ2-2; the match to TRBD2 covers 8 bases. Germline V gene lookup returns CDR1 LNHDA and CDR2 SQIVND (reference sequence). Losses at the gene ends were 10 bases for V and 4 bases for J; bases not matched to a gene: 11. CDR3 length equals 15 residues. In DNA form, the CDR3 reads TGTGCCATTTCCTCGTCTAGCGGGTTCACCGGGGAGCTGTTTTTT. This gives the protein CAISSSSGFTGELFF.